The following is a T cell receptor (beta chain) sequence with its context. Trimming removed 1 base from V and 7 bases from J, with 17 bases in between. The CDR3 contains 16 residues. CDR1 and CDR2 from the germline V gene are MDHEN and SYDVKM. The naive CD8 fraction comprised CD45RO-negative cells positively selected for CCR7 and excluded terminally differentiated effector memory CD45RA+ cells. At deep level, the assay was performed. The assay was immunoSEQ multiplex PCR, and TCRdb's table has in-frame clones only and misses some. The top ten hold 1.5% to 2% of the sample, which has some 2.1 million clones, over 85% seen once. This entry comes from a study of shared clonotypes between healthy human individuals. Background on the study: Aged 18 to 49, the donors were a couple of women and a few men.

The sample was naive CD8+ T cells from PBMCs. The TCR comes from a man between 18 and 29 years old in good health. Some clones in this sample may be carry-over from other donors' samples. This chain connects TRBV28 to TRBJ2-1, with D possibly TRBD1 on 7 matching bases. The CDR3 DNA reads TGTGCCAGCAGTTTATTAGGTTTGGGGGGACAGAATGAGCAGTTCTTC. Translation: CASSLLGLGGQNEQFF.